Each of the 10 T cell receptor beta chains below was sequenced from the same sample in a study of T cells in Graves' hyperthyroidism and ophthalmopathy. The investigators amplified TCR beta CDR3 regions from RNA transcripts. TCR CDR3 regions were first amplified by RT-PCR with HTBI primers. One entry per CDR3 protein results from TCRdb running MiXCR on the multiplex PCR reads. The data contain 300,000 to 400,000 distinct CDR3 sequences, around a sixth of them seen just once; the ten biggest clones take up about 38%. Sequencing was done on a sample of blood. Source of these receptors: a man younger than 30 with Graves' ophthalmopathy.

This clonotype appeared a single time. The chain is built from TRBV12-3 or TRBV12-4 and TRBJ2-5, with D uncertain. V lost 7 bases and J lost 5, with 8 bases in between. The CDR3 spans 11 residues. CDR3 nucleotides: TGTGCCAGCAATTCCTTGGAGACCCAGTACTTC. Residues: CASNSLETQYF.

This clonotype was seen many times. This chain uses TRBV7-3 with TRBJ2-3; D is uncertain. The CDR3 length is 14 residues. Trimming shortened V by 1 base and J by 4 bases, and 9 bases separated the two germline ends. CDR1 is SGHTA and CDR2 is FQGTGA in the germline V gene. CDR3 nucleotides: TGTGCCAGCAGCTTAAGAGTCCATCCAGATACGCAGTATTTT. Its translation: CASSLRVHPDTQYF.

The rearrangement joins TRBV27 to TRBJ2-1; 11 bases fit TRBD2. The CDR3 extends over 16 amino acids. The germline V gene encodes CDR1 MNHEY and CDR2 SMNVEV (reference sequence). V lost 5 bases to trimming and J lost 3 bases; unmatched junction nucleotides: 6. The CDR3 DNA sequence: TGTGCCAGCAGTCCAATGACTAGCGGGGACTACAATGAGCAGTTCTTC. Protein sequence: CASSPMTSGDYNEQFF.

At least ten counts were recorded for this clonotype. The chain links TRBV10-3 to TRBJ1-1; 7 bases map to TRBD1. CDR1 is ENHRY and CDR2 is SYGVKD in the germline V gene. Trimming removed 3 bases from V and 8 bases from J; junction bases left unmatched: 12. This CDR3 contains 15 residues. For the CDR3, the DNA is TGTGCCATCAGTGAACCAGACAGGGAGCGAAACGAAGCTTTCTTT. Its translation: CAISEPDRERNEAFF.

This clonotype was counted ten times or more. The genes are TRBV3-1 and TRBJ2-3, with D perhaps matching TRBD2 (6 bases). V lost 4 bases, J lost 6 bases, and 11 bases lay in between. This CDR3 is built from 13 residues. The germline CDR1 and CDR2 sequences are LGHDT and YNNKEL (reference sequence). The CDR3 nucleotides are TGTGCCAGCAGCCCCCCGGGGAGGGATACGCAGTATTTT. Translated: CASSPPGRDTQYF.

The CDR3 nucleotides are TGTGCCAGCAGCGCCACTCGACGGAATATTTCGGGCGGCTACACCTTC. This translates into CASSATRRNISGGYTF. The chain is built from TRBV5-4 and TRBJ1-2; D is undetermined. This CDR3 region has 16 residues. The V end was cut by 4 bases, the J end by 8 bases, with 24 bases between. CDR1 is SGHNT and CDR2 is YYREEE in the germline V gene (reference sequence). Combining the CDR3 with reference TRBV5-4 and TRBJ1-2 gives the whole variable domain ETGVTQSPTHLIKTRGQQVTLRCSSQSGHNTVSWYQQALGQGPQFIFQYYREEENGRGNFPPRFSGLQFPNYSSELNVNALELDDSALYLCASSATRRNISGGYTFGSGTRLTVV.

This clonotype was found a few times. The gene calls are TRBV7-6 and TRBJ2-1, with a possible D match to TRBD1 (5 bases). Germline CDR1 reads SGHVS; CDR2 reads FNYEAQ. This CDR3 spans 14 amino acids. V gave up 2 bases and J gave up 6 bases, with 11 bases separating them. For the CDR3, the DNA is TGTGCCAGCAGCTTACTTTACAGGACCAATGAGCAGTTCTTC. Residues: CASSLLYRTNEQFF.

Written as DNA, the CDR3 is TGTGCCAGCAGCTTACAGACCGGGGGTAGCACAGATACGCAGTATTTT. As protein: CASSLQTGGSTDTQYF. V is TRBV7-9 and J is TRBJ2-3, with a possible D match to TRBD2 (6 bases). CDR3 length equals 16 residues. Trimming took 2 bases from V and 0 from J, leaving 12 bases between them. The germline CDR1 and CDR2 sequences are SEHNR and FQNEAQ (reference sequence). The full variable domain, its missing parts supplied by reference TRBV7-9 and TRBJ2-3, is DTGVSQNPRHKITKRGQNVTFRCDPISEHNRLYWYRQTLGQGPEFLTYFQNEAQLEKSRLLSDRFSAERPKGSFSTLEIQRTEQGDSAMYLCASSLQTGGSTDTQYFGPGTRLTVL.

This clonotype was counted between two and nine times. The chain links TRBV19 to TRBJ1-1; 7 bases are shared with TRBD1. Germline V lookup: CDR1 LNHDA, CDR2 SQIVND (reference sequence). CDR3 length equals 15 residues. Unmatched junction bases numbered 11, after V lost 3 bases and J lost 7 bases. DNA for the CDR3: TGTGCCAGTAGTATGGACCGGGACAGCAGATATGAAGCTTTCTTT. Translating it yields CASSMDRDSRYEAFF.

The chain joins TRBV5-1 to TRBJ1-4; 8 nucleotides match TRBD1. Germline V gene data show CDR1 as SGHRS and CDR2 as YFSETQ. There are 15 residues in the CDR3. J gave up 2 bases and V 2 bases, and 2 bases lay outside the gene matches. CDR3 amino acids: CASSFRQGTNEKLFF. CDR3 bases: TGCGCCAGCAGCTTTCGACAGGGGACTAATGAAAAACTGTTTTTT.